Below, 28 T cell receptor beta chains from the same sample are listed, as sequenced in a study of shared clonotypes between healthy human individuals. The repertoire was sequenced with immunoSEQ multiplex PCR; TCRdb's copy has only in-frame clones and lacks some. The sample has 2 million to 2.5 million clones; roughly 95% are singletons. Specimen: naive CD4+ T cells sorted from blood. The subset: CD45RA+ positively selected. These receptors all stem from a man aged 18 to 30 in good health.

The chain is built from TRBV6-1 and TRBJ1-2; D ambiguous. Germline lookup yields CDR1 MNHNS and CDR2 SASEGT. V shed 4 bases and J shed 2 bases, with 11 bases lying between them. The CDR3 covers 14 residues. The CDR3 spells CASSVGSTNYGYTF. As DNA, the CDR3 is TGTGCCAGCAGTGTGGGGAGTACCAACTATGGCTACACCTTC.

This clone occurred once. This chain connects TRBV6-5 to TRBJ2-1; 7 bases match TRBD1. Germline V gene lookup returns CDR1 MNHEY and CDR2 SVGAGI. Germline trimming cut 7 bases from V and 0 bases from J; bases unmatched to any gene: 6. CDR3 length: 15 amino acids. This CDR3 is CASTVDRASYNEQFF. In DNA, the CDR3 is TGTGCCAGCACCGTCGACAGGGCCTCCTACAATGAGCAGTTCTTC.

V usage is TRBV18 and J usage is TRBJ2-3; 11 bases fit TRBD1. The trim removed 4 bases at V and 4 bases at J, leaving 4 bases unmatched. CDR1 is KGHSH and CDR2 is LQKENI in the germline V gene. The CDR3 is 15 residues long. The CDR3 sequence: CASSQGTGGPDTQYF. The CDR3 DNA is TGTGCCAGCTCACAAGGGACAGGGGGTCCAGATACGCAGTATTTT.

Turning to this clone: The junction differs from germline at one of its ends, possibly a read error. The chain links TRBV7-7 to TRBJ2-2; 8 bases fit TRBD2. Looked up from germline, CDR1 is SSHAT and CDR2 is FNYEAQ (reference sequence). The CDR3 loop spans 15 amino acids. The CDR3 here is CASSQGLATTGELFF. CDR3 DNA sequence: TGTGCTAGCAGCCAAGGACTAGCAACCACCGGGGAGCTGTTTTTT.

The V and J genes are TRBV27 and TRBJ2-7; no firm D call. In germline, CDR1 is MNHEY, CDR2 SMNVEV (reference sequence). This CDR3 contains 15 residues. V was trimmed by 10 bases and J by 1 base, leaving 20 bases between them. The CDR3 region is CATKDPRLGSYEQYF. The CDR3 nucleotides are TGTGCCACCAAGGACCCGCGGCTTGGGTCCTACGAGCAGTACTTC.

This chain joins TRBV5-1 and TRBJ2-7; D may match TRBD1 or TRBD2 (5 bases each). CDR1 and CDR2 from the germline V gene are SGHRS and YFSETQ. The CDR3 contains 16 residues. With 0 bases removed from V and 0 bases from J, the gap between germline ends came to 13 bases. CDR3 amino acids: CASSLGGEGSSYEQYF. CDR3 nucleotides: TGCGCCAGCAGCTTGGGGGGAGAGGGGAGCTCCTACGAGCAGTACTTC.

This clone was observed a single time. The genes are TRBV18 and TRBJ1-5; D is ambiguous. The germline CDR1 and CDR2 sequences are KGHSH and LQKENI. The germline V and J ends were trimmed by 3 bases and 5 bases, with 17 bases remaining between them. The CDR3 spans 16 residues. Written as DNA, the CDR3 is TGTGCCAGCTCACCTCGCGACTGGGTTGGAGATCAGCCCCAGCATTTT. Protein product: CASSPRDWVGDQPQHF.

This sequence joins TRBV6-5 and TRBJ1-3; D perhaps matches TRBD1 (5 bases). CDR1 is MNHEY, CDR2 SVGAGI, per germline. The CDR3 totals 16 residues. V lost 3 bases, J lost 1 base, and 13 bases lay in between. Here the CDR3 DNA reads TGTGCCAGCAGTTATAGAGGGGCAGGATCTGGAAACACCATATATTTT. Amino acids: CASSYRGAGSGNTIYF.

Comments on this clone: The identical CDR3 is also encoded by other nucleotide sequences in the sample. This chain links TRBV9 with TRBJ1-4; the match to TRBD1 covers 10 bases. CDR1 and CDR2 (germline): SGDLS, YYNGEE. The CDR3 runs 14 residues. V shed 3 bases, J shed 6 bases, and the junction held 2 bases outside the gene matches. The CDR3 DNA reads TGTGCCAGCAGCGCGGGACAGGGGTATGAAAAACTGTTTTTT. Protein: CASSAGQGYEKLFF. The variable domain in full, completed from reference TRBV9 and TRBJ1-4, reads DSGVTQTPKHLITATGQRVTLRCSPRSGDLSVYWYQQSLDQGLQFLIQYYNGEERAKGNILERFSAQQFPDLHSELNLSSLELGDSALYFCASSAGQGYEKLFFGSGTQLSVL.

The V and J genes are TRBV7-9 and TRBJ2-5; TRBD1 agrees at 11 bases. CDR3 length: 15 amino acids. CDR1 is SEHNR and CDR2 is FQNEAQ in the germline V gene (reference sequence). Losses at the gene ends were 5 bases for V and 5 bases for J; bases not matched to a gene: 7. The CDR3, as DNA: TGTGCCAGCAGCCACGGGGACAGGGGGTCGGAGACCCAGTACTTC. Amino acid sequence: CASSHGDRGSETQYF. The whole variable domain, remainder taken from reference TRBV7-9 and TRBJ2-5, is DTGVSQNPRHKITKRGQNVTFRCDPISEHNRLYWYRQTLGQGPEFLTYFQNEAQLEKSRLLSDRFSAERPKGSFSTLEIQRTEQGDSAMYLCASSHGDRGSETQYFGPGTRLLVL.

This clone was seen once. This chain connects TRBV11-2 to TRBJ2-1; TRBD1 agrees at 9 bases. This CDR3 has 19 residues. Germline CDR1 SGHAT, CDR2 FQNNGV. The V segment lost 5 bases and the J segment 9 bases; nucleotides outside the gene matches: 23. CDR3 bases: TGTGCCAGCAGCCCCCGCTTGGCCGTGCGGGACAGGGTCTCCGGTGAGCAGTTCTTC. It codes for CASSPRLAVRDRVSGEQFF.

The chain uses TRBV2 and TRBJ1-6, with 7 bases that match TRBD1. CDR1 is SNHLY and CDR2 is FYNNEI in the germline V gene. There are 14 residues in the CDR3. J was trimmed by 4 bases and V by 9 bases; bases with no gene match: 6. The CDR3 loop reads CASAGQMYNSPLHF. The CDR3 region has the DNA TGTGCCAGTGCGGGACAGATGTATAATTCACCCCTCCACTTT.

The CDR3 here is CASSQGLAVGETQYF. The CDR3 DNA reads TGTGCCAGCAGCCAGGGACTAGCGGTAGGGGAGACCCAGTACTTC. The genes are TRBV5-4 and TRBJ2-5; TRBD2 agrees at 11 bases. Looked up from germline, CDR1 is SGHNT and CDR2 is YYREEE (reference sequence). The CDR3 runs to 15 residues. V lost 4 bases to trimming and J lost 5 bases; unmatched junction nucleotides: 7. The full variable domain, rest sourced from reference TRBV5-4 and TRBJ2-5, is ETGVTQSPTHLIKTRGQQVTLRCSSQSGHNTVSWYQQALGQGPQFIFQYYREEENGRGNFPPRFSGLQFPNYSSELNVNALELDDSALYLCASSQGLAVGETQYFGPGTRLLVL.

V usage is TRBV10-3 and J usage is TRBJ2-1; 15 nucleotides agree with TRBD2. In germline, CDR1 is ENHRY, CDR2 SYGVKD. This CDR3 is built from 20 residues. Trimming took 5 bases from V and 2 from J; bases not matched to a gene: 13. The CDR3 DNA sequence: TGTGCCATCAGTCGAGGACTAGCGGGAGGGGGCCATAGTCCCTACAATGAGCAGTTCTTC. It encodes CAISRGLAGGGHSPYNEQFF.

This clone was seen only once. V usage is TRBV7-2 and J usage is TRBJ2-7, with 7 nucleotides matching TRBD2. The germline V gene encodes CDR1 SGHTA and CDR2 FQGNSA. The CDR3 sequence is 16 residues long. V lost 1 base and J lost 0; bases outside the gene matches: 6. CDR3 DNA sequence: TGTGCCAGCAGCTTAGAGGTAGCGGGTAGCTCCTACGAGCAGTACTTC. Translating gives CASSLEVAGSSYEQYF.

The J gene is TRBJ2-3, the V gene TRBV28; 12 nucleotides agree with TRBD2. V shed 6 bases and J 2 bases; nucleotides not matched to a gene: 21. Germline lookup yields CDR1 MDHEN and CDR2 SYDVKM. This CDR3 is built from 21 residues. The CDR3 nucleotides read TGTGCCAGCAGCCCATCCCTATTGACTAGCGGGAGAGGTTTGGTCACAGATACGCAGTATTTT. Residues: CASSPSLLTSGRGLVTDTQYF.

V gene TRBV29-1 combines with J gene TRBJ2-1; no reliable D call. The CDR3 has 13 amino acids. The germline gives CDR1 SQVTM, CDR2 ANQGSEA. The ends were cut back, 3 bases at V and 3 bases at J, with 9 bases in the middle. The CDR3 DNA reads TGCAGCGTTGACCCGAGCGTCTACAATGAGCAGTTCTTC. Translated: CSVDPSVYNEQFF.

The CDR3 DNA reads TGTGCCACCAAGTCGAGAACCTGGGACAGTAATTCACCCCTCCACTTT. Translating it yields CATKSRTWDSNSPLHF. The chain recombines TRBV6-6 with TRBJ1-6; 7 nucleotides line up with TRBD1. The germline CDR1 and CDR2 sequences are MNHNY and SVGAGI (reference sequence). V shed 10 bases and J 6 bases; nucleotides not matched to a gene: 15. CDR3 length: 16 amino acids.

The chain employs TRBV6-5 and TRBJ2-7; 7 positions match TRBD1. CDR3 length equals 13 residues. Germline CDR1 and CDR2: MNHEY and SVGAGI. The junction had 7 bases not matched to a gene; V was cut back by 10 bases and J by 1 base. The chain's CDR3 is CATMRDSSYEQYF. DNA for the CDR3: TGTGCCACCATGAGGGACAGTTCCTACGAGCAGTACTTC.

CDR3 region: CASSVDGVPSSYNSPLHF. Here the CDR3 DNA reads TGTGCCAGTAGTGTCGATGGGGTTCCGAGCTCCTATAATTCACCCCTCCACTTT. The chain links TRBV19 to TRBJ1-6; D not certain. Trimming took off 5 bases at V and 0 bases at J, with 17 bases between the two ends. The CDR3 extends over 18 amino acids. From germline, CDR1 is LNHDA and CDR2 SQIVND (reference sequence). Using reference TRBV19 and TRBJ1-6 for the parts outside the CDR3, the full variable domain is DGGITQSPKYLFRKEGQNVTLSCEQNLNHDAMYWYRQDPGQGLRLIYYSQIVNDFQKGDIAEGYSVSREKKESFPLTVTSAQKNPTAFYLCASSVDGVPSSYNSPLHFGNGTRLTVT.

The genes are TRBV5-4 and TRBJ2-3; no clear D gene. The CDR3 loop spans 14 amino acids. Trimming removed 0 bases from V and 5 bases from J, with 10 bases in between. Germline V gene data show CDR1 as SGHNT and CDR2 as YYREEE (reference sequence). DNA for the CDR3: TGTGCCAGCAGCTTGGCGGGTGAGATAGATACGCAGTATTTT. Protein: CASSLAGEIDTQYF.

The CDR3 is CASFRGEGTGELFF. CDR3 DNA sequence: TGTGCCAGCTTTAGGGGTGAGGGCACCGGGGAGCTGTTTTTT. V is TRBV5-4 and J is TRBJ2-2, with D perhaps being TRBD1 or TRBD2 (5 bases each). Looked up from germline, CDR1 is SGHNT and CDR2 is YYREEE (reference sequence). V was clipped by 7 bases and J by 4 bases, with 14 bases between them. The CDR3 runs to 14 residues.

The CDR3 region is CASSAGKETQYF. The CDR3 bases are TGTGCCAGCAGTGCAGGGAAAGAGACCCAGTACTTC. V usage is TRBV6-6 and J usage is TRBJ2-5; the D gene is possibly TRBD1 (5 bases). The CDR3 has 12 amino acids. The germline gives CDR1 MNHNY, CDR2 SVGAGI (reference sequence). V was clipped by 5 bases and J by 3 bases, with 7 bases between them.

Comment on this clone: An end of the junction does not agree with germline; a read error may underlie this. This chain joins TRBV4-1 and TRBJ2-7, with TRBD2 matching over 16 bases. The CDR3 has 20 amino acids. Germline CDR1 is MGHRA and CDR2 is YSYEKL. The CDR3 coding sequence is TGCGCCAGCAGCCAGGGGACCGGGACTAGCGGGAGGGCCTCTTCCTACGAGCAGTACTTT. It codes for CASSQGTGTSGRASSYEQYF.

This chain joins TRBV5-4 and TRBJ2-3, with TRBD1 as a possible D gene (6 bases). With 3 bases removed from V and 5 bases from J, the gap between germline ends came to 13 bases. CDR3 length equals 14 residues. Germline V lookup: CDR1 SGHNT, CDR2 YYREEE (reference sequence). The CDR3 here is CASSWKGVKDTQYF. In nucleotides, the CDR3 is TGTGCCAGCAGCTGGAAGGGGGTAAAAGATACGCAGTATTTT. The full variable domain, its missing parts supplied by reference TRBV5-4 and TRBJ2-3, is ETGVTQSPTHLIKTRGQQVTLRCSSQSGHNTVSWYQQALGQGPQFIFQYYREEENGRGNFPPRFSGLQFPNYSSELNVNALELDDSALYLCASSWKGVKDTQYFGPGTRLTVL.

The chain carries TRBV2 and TRBJ2-3; no firm D call. Germline CDR1 reads SNHLY; CDR2 reads FYNNEI. This CDR3 comprises 16 residues. V lost 0 bases and J 3 bases, leaving 13 bases between the germline ends. The CDR3 is CASSEAPLRSTDTQYF. DNA for the CDR3: TGTGCCAGCAGTGAAGCGCCCTTGAGGTCTACAGATACGCAGTATTTT.

About this clone: The junction differs from germline at one of its ends, possibly a read error. This chain uses TRBV4-1 with TRBJ2-4; D uncertain. The germline V gene has CDR1 MGHRA and CDR2 YSYEKL. This CDR3 has 13 residues. The CDR3 coding sequence is TGCGCCAGCAGTCAAGGCACTTTAAACATTCAGTACTTC. Translating gives CASSQGTLNIQYF.

This rearrangement joins TRBV6-6 to TRBJ2-7; a possible D gene is TRBD2 (6 bases). Germline CDR1 is MNHNY and CDR2 is SVGAGI (reference sequence). CDR3 length: 11 residues. The ends were cut back, 6 bases at V and 9 bases at J, with 12 bases in the middle. The CDR3 region has the DNA TGTGCCAGCAGGGACCGGGGGAGGCAGTACTTC. Translating gives CASRDRGRQYF.